This TCR beta chain was found in a study of OX40 agonist ivuxolimab in advanced cancers. The overall study: The study gave patients intravenous ivuxolimab at 0.01 to 10 mg/kg every 2 weeks. Whole-study results and caveats: Part of the nonresponder group also had normalized T-cell clonal expansion that was low. Partial responders dosed at 0.1-3.0 mg/kg displayed clonal expansion ranking among the lowest. In the 0.1 to 3.0 mg/kg range, CD4+ and CD8+ blood T cells had expanded clonally by week 6.

Concerning this clone itself: Antigen specificity is unknown.

V was pared by 2 bases and J by 0 bases, with 8 bases between. CDR1 MNHNS and CDR2 SASEGT come from the germline V gene. CDR3 length: 15 residues. Assay used: immunoSEQ multiplex PCR; TCRdb lists only in-frame clones, some missing. The repertoire holds over 65,000 clones, with over 75% as singletons. The clonotype originates from an adult with an advanced solid tumor such as melanoma, head and neck, liver or kidney cancer. This rearrangement joins TRBV6-1 to TRBJ2-4, with D uncertain. Material: CD4+ or CD8+ T cells sorted from blood, obtained in a trial of the OX40 agonist ivuxolimab. This CDR3 reads CASSESGTAKNIQYF. Here the CDR3 DNA reads TGTGCCAGCAGTGAATCCGGAACAGCCAAAAACATTCAGTACTTC.